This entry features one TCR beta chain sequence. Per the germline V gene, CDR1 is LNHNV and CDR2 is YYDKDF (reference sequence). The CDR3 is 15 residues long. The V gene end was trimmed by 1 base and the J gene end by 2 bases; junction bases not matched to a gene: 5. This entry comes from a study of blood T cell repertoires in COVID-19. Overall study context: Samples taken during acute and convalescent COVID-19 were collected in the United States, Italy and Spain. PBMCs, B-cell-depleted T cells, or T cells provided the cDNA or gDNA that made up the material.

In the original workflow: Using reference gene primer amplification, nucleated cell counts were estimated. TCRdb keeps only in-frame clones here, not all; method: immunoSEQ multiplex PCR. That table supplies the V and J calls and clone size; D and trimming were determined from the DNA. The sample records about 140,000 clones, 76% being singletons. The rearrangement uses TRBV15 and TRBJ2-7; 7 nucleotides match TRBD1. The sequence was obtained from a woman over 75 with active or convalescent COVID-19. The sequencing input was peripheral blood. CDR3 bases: TGTGCCACCAGCAGAGCGGGACAGCTAGCCTACGAGCAGTACTTC. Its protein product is CATSRAGQLAYEQYF.